The T cell receptor beta chain described here comes from a study of blood T cell repertoires in COVID-19. Germline V gene data show CDR1 as ENHRY and CDR2 as SYGVKD. The CDR3 length is 13 residues. V dropped 6 bases and J dropped 4 bases, with 12 bases sitting between them. Per the study methods: Using reference gene primer amplification, nucleated cell counts were estimated. Clones were sequenced by immunoSEQ multiplex PCR, and TCRdb holds only the in-frame ones, with some missing. That table is the source of V, J and clone size, and D and trimming were worked out from the DNA. The sample lists roughly 270,000 clones; approximately 85% were seen once.

This chain joins TRBV10-3 and TRBJ1-2; D is possibly TRBD1 (5 bases). This TCR was sampled from a man aged 50-60 years with active or convalescent COVID-19. The sample consisted of peripheral blood. The chain's CDR3 is CAISRSQGYGYTF. The CDR3 DNA sequence: TGTGCCATCAGCAGGTCCCAGGGCTATGGCTACACCTTC.